The 30 T cell receptor beta chains given below trace back to one sample, sequenced in a study of control samples from healthy donors and cancer patients. Generated by immunoSEQ multiplex PCR, the TCRdb table keeps only in-frame clones and is missing some. The sample carries about 140,000 clones, roughly 92% recorded once. Sequencing was performed on blood. Every receptor here comes from a man aged 35 to 55 in good health.

The V gene is TRBV27, the J gene TRBJ2-1, with 7 bases aligning to TRBD2. This CDR3 region has 16 residues. Germline V gene data show CDR1 as MNHEY and CDR2 as SMNVEV (reference sequence). The V segment lost 3 bases and the J segment 0 bases; nucleotides outside the gene matches: 5. Written as DNA, the CDR3 is TGTGCCAGCAGTTTCTGGCGGGGGAGCTCCTACAATGAGCAGTTCTTC. It yields the protein CASSFWRGSSYNEQFF.

The table lists this clone with a count of one. This chain uses TRBV14 with TRBJ1-1; D is ambiguous. Germline lookup yields CDR1 SGHDN and CDR2 FVKESK. The length of the CDR3 is 13 residues. The V end lost 8 bases, the J end lost 0 bases, and 10 bases lay between the germline ends. The CDR3 nucleotides read TGTGCCAGCGGGGATATCATGAACACTGAAGCTTTCTTT. Protein product: CASGDIMNTEAFF.

The chain is built from TRBV27 and TRBJ1-6; TRBD1 agrees at 7 bases. The ends lost 6 bases at V and 5 bases at J; junction bases unmatched: 1. The CDR3 runs 13 residues. CDR1 and CDR2 (germline): MNHEY, SMNVEV (reference sequence). The CDR3 loop reads CASRQGNNSPLHF. CDR3 nucleotide sequence: TGTGCCAGCAGACAGGGGAATAATTCACCCCTCCACTTT.

With respect to this clone: The sample holds other DNA sequences that translate to the same CDR3. The V and J genes are TRBV28 and TRBJ1-1; D gene ambiguous. Trimming removed 2 bases at V and 2 bases at J, with 6 bases between. Looked up from germline, CDR1 is MDHEN and CDR2 is SYDVKM. The CDR3 consists of 13 residues. The CDR3 is CASSLLGNTEAFF. As DNA, the CDR3 is TGTGCCAGCAGTTTACTCGGAAACACTGAAGCTTTCTTT.

The chain combines TRBV9 with TRBJ2-5, with 7 bases that match TRBD1. The germline V gene has CDR1 SGDLS and CDR2 YYNGEE. Losses at the gene ends were 0 bases for V and 4 bases for J; bases not matched to a gene: 6. This CDR3 has 15 amino acids. CDR3 residues: CASSVGGGPGETQYF. Written as DNA, the CDR3 is TGTGCCAGCAGCGTAGGAGGGGGCCCGGGAGAGACCCAGTACTTC.

V usage is TRBV4-1 and J usage is TRBJ2-2; D not resolved. CDR3 size: 16 residues. Deletions cut 0 bases from V and 7 bases from J, with 15 bases between. Germline V gene data show CDR1 as MGHRA and CDR2 as YSYEKL. CDR3 sequence: CASSQDLSGSFGELFF. As DNA, the CDR3 is TGCGCCAGCAGCCAAGATCTCTCGGGTTCCTTCGGGGAGCTGTTTTTT.

The chain uses TRBV11-2 and TRBJ2-7; TRBD2 is a possible D gene (6 bases). V dropped 3 bases and J dropped 5 bases, with 14 bases sitting between them. This CDR3 has 14 amino acids. Germline values: CDR1 SGHAT, CDR2 FQNNGV. The CDR3 bases are TGTGCCAGCAGCTTTACCCGGGGAGGCCACGAGCAGTACTTC. This translates into CASSFTRGGHEQYF.

V gene TRBV24-1 combines with J gene TRBJ2-5, with 8 positions matching TRBD1. CDR3 length equals 16 residues. V shed 4 bases and J 4 bases; nucleotides not matched to a gene: 10. The V gene's germline CDR1 is KGHDR and CDR2 SFDVKD. The CDR3 bases are TGTGCCACCAGTGAGCCGGGACAGGTCGGGGGAGAGACCCAGTACTTC. Residues: CATSEPGQVGGETQYF.

This chain uses TRBV6-5 with TRBJ2-7; 11 nucleotides agree with TRBD2. This CDR3 region has 14 residues. Germline V gene sequence: CDR1 MNHEY, CDR2 SVGAGI. V shed 6 bases, J shed 3 bases, and the junction held 4 bases outside the gene matches. Written as DNA, the CDR3 is TGTGCCAGCAGACGACTAGCGGGAAACTACGAGCAGTACTTC. This codes for CASRRLAGNYEQYF.

This chain uses TRBV19 with TRBJ1-5; D remains unclear. Germline assignment: CDR1 LNHDA and CDR2 SQIVND (reference sequence). V was cut by 5 bases and J by 5 bases, with 16 bases left in between. The CDR3 is made up of 15 amino acids. CDR3 DNA: TGTGCCAGTAGTCCGAGCGGGAACAGATATCAGCCCCAGCATTTT. Translating it yields CASSPSGNRYQPQHF.

The chain employs TRBV24-1 and TRBJ1-1; 8 nucleotides match TRBD1. Germline V gives CDR1 KGHDR, CDR2 SFDVKD. The CDR3 sequence is 14 residues long. Germline trimming cut 5 bases from V and 2 bases from J; bases unmatched to any gene: 3. The CDR3 here is CATSAGQGNTEAFF. Written as DNA, the CDR3 is TGTGCCACCAGTGCCGGACAGGGCAACACTGAAGCTTTCTTT.

This chain's CDR3 is CAYSQGNYGYTF. The CDR3 DNA reads as TGTGCCTATAGCCAGGGGAACTATGGCTACACCTTC. This rearrangement joins TRBV30 to TRBJ1-2; possibly TRBD1 for D (6 bases). V dropped 7 bases and J dropped 2 bases, with 11 bases sitting between them. Germline loops: CDR1 GTSNPN, CDR2 SVGIG (reference sequence). This CDR3 spans 12 amino acids. Variable domain in full (rest from reference TRBV30 and TRBJ1-2): SQTIHQWPATLVQPVGSPLSLECTVEGTSNPNLYWYRQAAGRGLQLLFYSVGIGQISSEVPQNLSASRPQDRQFILSSKKLLLSDSGFYLCAYSQGNYGYTFGSGTRLTVV.

The chain links TRBV29-1 to TRBJ2-7, with D maybe TRBD2 (5 bases). V dropped 1 base and J dropped 6 bases, with 10 bases sitting between them. Per the germline V gene, CDR1 is SQVTM and CDR2 is ANQGSEA. The CDR3 length is 12 residues. The CDR3 here is CSVEVARGEQYF. CDR3 sequence (DNA): TGCAGCGTTGAAGTGGCCCGGGGCGAGCAGTACTTC.

This chain joins TRBV5-4 and TRBJ1-6; possible D gene TRBD1, 5 bases. This CDR3 region has 15 residues. V was pared by 4 bases and J by 2 bases, with 10 bases between. Germline V gives CDR1 SGHNT, CDR2 YYREEE (reference sequence). This chain's CDR3 is CASSIDSAYNSPLHF. In DNA, the CDR3 is TGTGCCAGCAGCATAGACAGCGCCTATAATTCACCCCTCCACTTT.

The chain employs TRBV3-1 (or the pseudogene TRBV3-2) and TRBJ2-7; 8 bases line up with TRBD1. The junction had 9 bases not matched to a gene; V was cut back by 0 bases and J by 8 bases. CDR1 and CDR2 from the germline V gene are LGHDT and YNNKEL (reference sequence). The CDR3 is 15 residues long. The CDR3 reads CASSQDLGQGYKQYF. The CDR3 DNA reads as TGTGCCAGCAGCCAAGATCTAGGACAGGGTTATAAGCAGTACTTC.

The chain uses TRBV21-1 and TRBJ2-4; TRBD2, the table's D call, lacks a check against the DNA. TRBV21-1 is a pseudogene segment. CDR3 length equals 16 residues. The CDR3 protein is CASSKGASVAKNIQYF. The DNA of the CDR3 is TGTGCCAGCAGCAAAGGGGCTAGCGTGGCCAAAAACATTCAGTACTTC.

The V gene is TRBV29-1, the J gene TRBJ1-2; 7 bases fit TRBD1. Losses at the gene ends were 4 bases for V and 1 base for J; bases not matched to a gene: 6. Per the germline V gene, CDR1 is SQVTM and CDR2 is ANQGSEA. The CDR3 length is 14 residues. Here the CDR3 reads CSVGGTAFNYGYTF. Here the CDR3 DNA reads TGCAGCGTTGGGGGGACAGCTTTTAACTATGGCTACACCTTC.

This clone was recorded only once. The V and J genes are TRBV4-2 and TRBJ1-1; TRBD1 is a possible D gene (5 bases). The germline V gene encodes CDR1 LGHNA and CDR2 YNFKEQ. Trimming stripped 0 bases from V and 1 base from J, with 9 bases between. The CDR3 loop spans 15 amino acids. The CDR3 DNA reads as TGTGCCAGCAGCCAAGAATGGGGCGGGAACACTGAAGCTTTCTTT. Its protein is CASSQEWGGNTEAFF.

V usage is TRBV19 and J usage is TRBJ1-5; D is perhaps TRBD1 (5 bases). The ends were cut back, 5 bases at V and 3 bases at J, with 8 bases in the middle. Germline V gene data show CDR1 as LNHDA and CDR2 as SQIVND (reference sequence). The CDR3 spans 13 residues. The CDR3 spells CASSLGVNQPQHF. In nucleotides, the CDR3 is TGTGCCAGTAGTTTAGGGGTCAATCAGCCCCAGCATTTT.

The chain has TRBV18 and TRBJ1-6; D unclear. Germline loops: CDR1 KGHSH, CDR2 LQKENI. The CDR3 is made up of 15 amino acids. V shed 0 bases and J shed 7 bases, with 10 bases lying between them. The CDR3 sequence is CASSPPKDGNSPLHF. The DNA for the CDR3 is TGTGCCAGCTCACCACCAAAGGACGGGAATTCACCCCTCCACTTT.

The chain has TRBV5-1 and TRBJ2-3; D gene ambiguous. CDR1 is SGHRS, CDR2 YFSETQ, per germline. The CDR3 contains 15 residues. V gave up 5 bases and J gave up 0 bases, with 13 bases separating them. The CDR3 sequence is CASREGKISTDTQYF. DNA for the CDR3: TGCGCCAGCAGGGAAGGGAAAATTAGCACAGATACGCAGTATTTT.

The chain has TRBV27 and TRBJ1-1, with D possibly TRBD1 on 5 matching bases. From germline, CDR1 is MNHEY and CDR2 SMNVEV (reference sequence). The V end was cut by 1 base, the J end by 4 bases, with 10 bases between. This CDR3 contains 14 residues. The chain's CDR3 is CASSLLQGGTEAFF. The CDR3 DNA reads as TGTGCCAGCAGTTTATTGCAGGGTGGCACTGAAGCTTTCTTT.

This clone is labeled medium-sized (0.01 to 0.1%). The rearrangement links TRBV6-5 to TRBJ2-5, with D perhaps matching TRBD1 or TRBD2 (5 bases each). V shed 7 bases and J shed 7 bases, with 10 bases lying between them. Per the germline V gene, CDR1 is MNHEY and CDR2 is SVGAGI. The CDR3 has 11 residues. CDR3 bases: TGTGCCAGCACTGGGACGGGGACCCAGTACTTC. It yields the protein CASTGTGTQYF.

The gene calls are TRBV6-5 and TRBJ1-2; TRBD1 might be the D (5 bases). There are 12 residues in the CDR3. V gave up 8 bases and J gave up 0 bases, with 7 bases separating them. Germline V gives CDR1 MNHEY, CDR2 SVGAGI. CDR3 in amino acids: CASGATNYGYTF. The CDR3 DNA reads as TGTGCCAGCGGGGCTACTAACTATGGCTACACCTTC.

This clone was counted a single time. The chain carries TRBV10-3 and TRBJ1-1; 7 bases are a match to TRBD1. The CDR3 consists of 15 residues. V lost 2 bases, J lost 1 base, and 4 bases stayed unmatched. Per the germline V gene, CDR1 is ENHRY and CDR2 is SYGVKD. Here the CDR3 reads CAISEGTARNTEAFF. In DNA, the CDR3 is TGTGCCATCAGTGAGGGGACAGCCAGGAACACTGAAGCTTTCTTT.

The chain carries TRBV27 and TRBJ2-7, with no clear D. Trimming took off 4 bases at V and 2 bases at J, with 18 bases between the two ends. Germline V lookup: CDR1 MNHEY, CDR2 SMNVEV (reference sequence). The CDR3 length is 16 residues. CDR3 sequence reads: CASSSARHGSPYEQYF. CDR3 nucleotide sequence: TGTGCCAGCAGTTCAGCGAGACATGGTAGCCCCTACGAGCAGTACTTC.

This sequence joins TRBV6-1 and TRBJ2-7; the match to TRBD1 covers 8 bases. The CDR3 has 15 amino acids. Germline V gene lookup returns CDR1 MNHNS and CDR2 SASEGT. Trimming at V came to 3 bases and at J to 6 bases, leaving 10 bases not matched to a gene. The CDR3 is CASSDPRQGAFEQYF. The CDR3 nucleotides read TGTGCCAGCAGTGACCCACGCCAGGGGGCGTTCGAGCAGTACTTC.

The chain joins TRBV11-3 to TRBJ2-1; 13 bases map to TRBD2. Per the germline V gene, CDR1 is SGHNT and CDR2 is YENEEA. V shed 5 bases, J shed 2 bases, and the junction held 6 bases outside the gene matches. The CDR3 spans 17 residues. CDR3 loop: CASSEMGLAGPYNEQFF. The CDR3 DNA is TGTGCCAGCAGCGAAATGGGACTAGCGGGACCCTACAATGAGCAGTTCTTC. The full variable domain, completed using reference TRBV11-3 and TRBJ2-1, is EAGVVQSPRYKIIEKKQPVAFWCNPISGHNTLYWYLQNLGQGPELLIRYENEEAVDDSQLPKDRFSAERLKGVDSTLKIQPAELGDSAVYLCASSEMGLAGPYNEQFFGPGTRLTVL.

In nucleotides, the CDR3 is TGTGCCAGCAGTTCCCTGGGACTAGCGGGAGGGGATGAGCAGTTCTTC. It yields the protein CASSSLGLAGGDEQFF. The V gene is TRBV28, the J gene TRBJ2-1; 16 bases fit TRBD2. V was clipped by 4 bases and J by 8 bases; unmatched bases: 5. This CDR3 contains 16 residues. Germline V gene data show CDR1 as MDHEN and CDR2 as SYDVKM.

The chain has TRBV25-1 and TRBJ2-2, with 14 bases identical to TRBD2. Looked up from germline, CDR1 is MGHDK and CDR2 is SYGVNS. The J segment lost 3 bases and the V segment lost 9 bases, leaving 12 bases of the junction unmatched. CDR3 length: 18 residues. CDR3 protein: CASLRGTSGGGDTGELFF. The CDR3 region has the DNA TGTGCCAGTCTTCGGGGGACTAGCGGGGGCGGGGACACCGGGGAGCTGTTTTTT. Combining the CDR3 with reference TRBV25-1 and TRBJ2-2 gives the whole variable domain EADIYQTPRYLVIGTGKKITLECSQTMGHDKMYWYQQDPGMELHLIHYSYGVNSTEKGDLSSESTVSRIRTEHFPLTLESARPSHTSQYLCASLRGTSGGGDTGELFFGEGSRLTVL.